The source of this T cell receptor beta chain is a study of cytomegalovirus exposure and HLA in healthy donors. Germline CDR1 is SGDLS and CDR2 is YYNGEE. With V trimmed by 0 bases and J by 4 bases, 10 bases remained unmatched. The CDR3 has 17 residues. The PCR used 60 Vbeta and 13 Jbeta primers. In the authors' methods: Among the unique TCR beta chains that a later analysis counted, 70 million to 85 million in all, 9.5 million to 12 million were shared. Sequenced by immunoSEQ multiplex PCR; TCRdb stores in-frame clones only, minus some. V and J calls and clone size follow that table, whereas D and trimming were derived from the DNA. The top ten hold around 1.7% of the sample, which has some 240,000 clones, over 90% seen once.

Input material: PBMCs. This receptor was obtained from a girl aged 2 to 9 in good health and CMV-seronegative. The genes are TRBV9 and TRBJ2-3; 8 positions agree with TRBD2. CDR3 protein: CASSVVFSLGGADTQYF. The CDR3 DNA is TGTGCCAGCAGCGTAGTTTTCAGTCTCGGGGGGGCAGATACGCAGTATTTT.